The 32 T cell receptor beta chains given below trace back to one sample, sequenced in a study of cytomegalovirus exposure and HLA in healthy donors. Produced via immunoSEQ multiplex PCR; TCRdb's table is partial and in-frame only. The table lists about 130,000 clones, 95% to 97% of them singletons. The sample consisted of PBMCs. The receptor set was obtained from a man between 18 and 35 years old in good health and CMV-seronegative.

This clone was detected only once. The chain is built from TRBV5-1 and TRBJ2-5; the D is unclear. CDR1 is SGHRS, CDR2 YFSETQ, per germline. The CDR3 covers 13 residues. Trimming stripped 2 bases from V and 0 bases from J, with 5 bases between. For the CDR3, the DNA is TGCGCCAGCAGCTTTCGGGACCAAGAGACCCAGTACTTC. Translated, it gives CASSFRDQETQYF. Drawing the rest from reference TRBV5-1 and TRBJ2-5, the complete variable domain is KAGVTQTPRYLIKTRGQQVTLSCSPISGHRSVSWYQQTPGQGLQFLFEYFSETQRNKGNFPGRFSGRQFSNSRSEMNVSTLELGDSALYLCASSFRDQETQYFGPGTRLLVL.

This clone appeared once. The V call is TRBV4-3, the J call TRBJ1-3; 8 nucleotides align to TRBD1. The CDR3 is made up of 15 amino acids. Losses at the gene ends were 0 bases for V and 4 bases for J; bases not matched to a gene: 2. The germline V gene has CDR1 LGHNA and CDR2 YSLEER. CDR3: CASSQDRQGGNTIYF. The CDR3 DNA follows: TGCGCCAGCAGCCAAGATAGACAGGGGGGAAACACCATATATTTT.

V is TRBV28 and J is TRBJ2-4; D may be TRBD1 (7 bases). This CDR3 is built from 15 residues. V shed 5 bases and J shed 1 base, with 12 bases lying between them. Germline-derived CDR1 and CDR2 are MDHEN and SYDVKM. The CDR3 sequence: CASSPGGRAKNIQYF. CDR3 sequence (DNA): TGTGCCAGCAGTCCAGGGGGGCGGGCCAAAAACATTCAGTACTTC. The whole variable domain, remainder taken from reference TRBV28 and TRBJ2-4, is DVKVTQSSRYLVKRTGEKVFLECVQDMDHENMFWYRQDPGLGLRLIYFSYDVKMKEKGDIPEGYSVSREKKERFSLILESASTNQTSMYLCASSPGGRAKNIQYFGAGTRLSVL.

This chain connects TRBV7-7 to TRBJ1-2, with D possibly TRBD1 on 5 matching bases. The CDR3 is made up of 14 amino acids. Germline CDR1 and CDR2: SSHAT and FNYEAQ (reference sequence). Deletions cut 5 bases from V and 4 bases from J, with 14 bases between. The CDR3 DNA sequence: TGTGCCAGCAGCAAAACAGGACGAACCTATGGCTACACCTTC. Encoded protein: CASSKTGRTYGYTF.

This chain connects TRBV4-1 to TRBJ2-5, with 9 bases fitting TRBD2. Germline V gives CDR1 MGHRA, CDR2 YSYEKL. After removal of 0 bases from V and 5 bases from J, the junction contained 16 bases not matched to a gene. The CDR3 has 19 residues. This CDR3 reads CASSQDPLAGHPEGETQYF. The CDR3 nucleotides are TGCGCCAGCAGCCAAGATCCTCTAGCGGGACACCCCGAGGGGGAGACCCAGTACTTC.

The table lists this clone with a count of one. The chain's CDR3 is CASSQAGDGYNEQFF. The CDR3 DNA is TGCGCCAGCAGCCAAGCGGGGGACGGCTACAATGAGCAGTTCTTC. V usage is TRBV4-3 and J usage is TRBJ2-1, with D possibly being TRBD2 (6 bases). The CDR3 sequence is 15 residues long. The germline CDR1 and CDR2 sequences are LGHNA and YSLEER. V lost 1 base to trimming and J lost 3 bases, with 10 bases between them.

The V and J genes are TRBV7-9 and TRBJ1-1; 8 bases line up with TRBD1. The CDR3 contains 15 residues. V was clipped by 5 bases and J by 8 bases; unmatched bases: 13. Germline V gene sequence: CDR1 SEHNR, CDR2 FQNEAQ (reference sequence). The CDR3 spells CASSTQPTGGSEAFF. Here the CDR3 DNA reads TGTGCCAGCAGCACACAGCCCACAGGGGGTTCAGAAGCTTTCTTT.

J is TRBJ2-7 and V is TRBV4-1, with D unclear. CDR1 MGHRA and CDR2 YSYEKL come from the germline V gene. CDR3 length: 15 residues. Trimming left V 3 bases short and J 0 bases short, with 12 bases between. The CDR3 region has the DNA TGCGCCAGCAGCCACGAACAGTATAGCTCCTACGAGCAGTACTTC. The encoded protein is CASSHEQYSSYEQYF.

This clone appeared a single time. The rearrangement joins TRBV2 to TRBJ1-6, with D unresolved. Trimming removed 7 bases at V and 0 bases at J, with 4 bases between. CDR3 length equals 13 residues. The V gene's germline CDR1 is SNHLY and CDR2 FYNNEI. The CDR3 here is CASKSSYNSPLHF. CDR3 DNA: TGTGCCAGCAAGAGCTCCTATAATTCACCCCTCCACTTT.

The V and J genes are TRBV5-1 and TRBJ1-2; no clear D gene. Germline CDR1 and CDR2: SGHRS and YFSETQ. V shed 4 bases and J shed 1 base, with 17 bases lying between them. This CDR3 is built from 16 residues. Here the CDR3 DNA reads TGCGCCAGCAGCCGGAGCGGGCAGTACGATAACTATGGCTACACCTTC. This codes for CASSRSGQYDNYGYTF. The full variable domain, rest sourced from reference TRBV5-1 and TRBJ1-2, is KAGVTQTPRYLIKTRGQQVTLSCSPISGHRSVSWYQQTPGQGLQFLFEYFSETQRNKGNFPGRFSGRQFSNSRSEMNVSTLELGDSALYLCASSRSGQYDNYGYTFGSGTRLTVV.

The V call is TRBV7-8, the J call TRBJ2-7; maybe TRBD2 (5 bases). Trimming removed 1 base at V and 4 bases at J, with 20 bases between. Germline V gene lookup returns CDR1 SGHVS and CDR2 FQNEAQ. The CDR3 is 17 residues long. DNA for the CDR3: TGTGCCAGCAGCTTAGGAGGGCCCTCTAATGGGTTTTACGAGCAGTACTTC. Protein sequence: CASSLGGPSNGFYEQYF.

The J gene is TRBJ2-5, the V gene TRBV19; 7 bases fit TRBD1. CDR1 LNHDA and CDR2 SQIVND come from the germline V gene (reference sequence). This CDR3 has 16 amino acids. Trimming took 1 base from V and 5 from J; bases not matched to a gene: 10. CDR3: CASSIGTSPTGETQYF. CDR3 DNA sequence: TGTGCCAGTAGTATAGGCACCTCCCCGACAGGGGAGACCCAGTACTTC.

V and J are TRBV4-3 and TRBJ2-3, with D perhaps matching TRBD1 (5 bases). V lost 0 bases and J lost 2, with 12 bases in between. The CDR3 sequence is 16 residues long. In germline, CDR1 is LGHNA, CDR2 YSLEER. CDR3 sequence reads: CASSQDPAGITDTQYF. The CDR3 nucleotides are TGCGCCAGCAGCCAAGATCCGGCAGGGATCACAGATACGCAGTATTTT.

V is TRBV7-6 and J is TRBJ1-1; D uncertain. Germline V gene data show CDR1 as SGHVS and CDR2 as FNYEAQ. V lost 1 base and J lost 4, with 7 bases in between. CDR3 length: 13 amino acids. The DNA for the CDR3 is TGTGCCAGCAGCTTAGGTGAGGGCACTGAAGCTTTCTTT. As protein: CASSLGEGTEAFF.

The chain combines TRBV4-2 with TRBJ2-1; a weak D match, TRBD2 (6 bases). The germline V gene has CDR1 LGHNA and CDR2 YNFKEQ. The CDR3 runs 16 residues. V was clipped by 4 bases and J by 2 bases, with 15 bases between them. The CDR3 sequence is CASSPAGGFTYNEQFF. CDR3 in DNA: TGTGCCAGCAGCCCTGCCGGGGGTTTCACCTACAATGAGCAGTTCTTC.

The J gene is TRBJ2-7, the V gene TRBV19; D might be TRBD2 (7 bases). The CDR3 has 15 amino acids. The ends were cut back, 5 bases at V and 5 bases at J, with 19 bases in the middle. CDR1 is LNHDA and CDR2 is SQIVND in the germline V gene (reference sequence). The DNA for the CDR3 is TGTGCCAGTAGTCTCGGGGGGCAGGGCAACCACGAGCAGTACTTC. It specifies CASSLGGQGNHEQYF.

The chain uses TRBV5-1 and TRBJ2-5; 7 bases map to TRBD2. The germline CDR1 and CDR2 sequences are SGHRS and YFSETQ. The junction had 8 bases not matched to a gene; V was cut back by 4 bases and J by 2 bases. This CDR3 spans 15 amino acids. The CDR3 nucleotides are TGCGCCAGCAGCCCTCTCACTAGCGTTCAAGAGACCCAGTACTTC. This sequence encodes CASSPLTSVQETQYF.

This clone was seen only once. This sequence joins TRBV19 and TRBJ1-5, with D maybe TRBD1 (6 bases). V was cut by 2 bases and J by 6 bases, with 20 bases left in between. CDR1 and CDR2 from the germline V gene are LNHDA and SQIVND (reference sequence). The CDR3 contains 17 residues. The chain's CDR3 is CASSIQGGGAGSQPQHF. The CDR3 coding sequence is TGTGCCAGTAGTATACAAGGCGGGGGGGCAGGTAGTCAGCCCCAGCATTTT.

The chain links TRBV9 to TRBJ2-1; 11 nucleotides match TRBD2. CDR3 length: 15 amino acids. V lost 3 bases, J lost 8 bases, and 7 bases stayed unmatched. Per germline, CDR1 SGDLS and CDR2 YYNGEE. Here the CDR3 reads CASSALAGGIYEQFF. DNA of the CDR3: TGTGCCAGCAGCGCCCTAGCGGGAGGTATTTATGAGCAGTTCTTC.

The rearrangement joins TRBV7-8 to TRBJ2-1; 7 positions match TRBD2. Germline V gene data show CDR1 as SGHVS and CDR2 as FQNEAQ. The CDR3 loop spans 16 amino acids. The junction had 9 bases not matched to a gene; V was cut back by 1 base and J by 6 bases. DNA of the CDR3: TGTGCCAGCAGCTTAGGTAGGTGGGAGGGCCTCAATGAGCAGTTCTTC. This translates into CASSLGRWEGLNEQFF.

V and J are TRBV6-1 and TRBJ2-5, with D tentatively TRBD1 (6 bases). This CDR3 is 16 amino acids long. CDR1 and CDR2 (germline): MNHNS, SASEGT. The germline V and J ends were trimmed by 4 bases and 0 bases, with 15 bases remaining between them. The CDR3 sequence: CASSGYRETYQETQYF. In DNA form, the CDR3 reads TGTGCCAGCAGTGGATACAGGGAGACCTACCAAGAGACCCAGTACTTC.

The chain combines TRBV11-2 with TRBJ2-7; 7 bases match TRBD2. The CDR3 sequence is 16 residues long. The germline CDR1 and CDR2 sequences are SGHAT and FQNNGV. V shed 1 base, J shed 0 bases, and the junction held 6 bases outside the gene matches. CDR3 nucleotides: TGTGCCAGCAGCTTAGGGCCTAGCGGCTTCTCCTACGAGCAGTACTTC. This sequence encodes CASSLGPSGFSYEQYF.

The chain employs TRBV15 and TRBJ2-1; the match to TRBD2 covers 8 bases. The germline V gene encodes CDR1 LNHNV and CDR2 YYDKDF (reference sequence). This CDR3 has 16 residues. V shed 3 bases, J shed 8 bases, and the junction held 12 bases outside the gene matches. CDR3 loop: CATSSRVAGRRDEQFF. The CDR3 DNA sequence: TGTGCCACCAGCAGTCGGGTAGCGGGACGAAGGGATGAGCAGTTCTTC. The whole variable domain, filled in from reference TRBV15 and TRBJ2-1, reads DAMVIQNPRYQVTQFGKPVTLSCSQTLNHNVMYWYQQKSSQAPKLLFHYYDKDFNNEADTPDNFQSRRPNTSFCFLDIRSPGLGDTAMYLCATSSRVAGRRDEQFFGPGTRLTVL.

This chain links TRBV19 with TRBJ2-1; 9 bases are shared with TRBD1. CDR3 length: 13 amino acids. Germline values: CDR1 LNHDA, CDR2 SQIVND (reference sequence). Germline trimming cut 3 bases from V and 10 bases from J; bases unmatched to any gene: 4. CDR3 amino acids: CASSIGTGLEQFF. The CDR3 DNA reads as TGTGCCAGTAGTATTGGGACAGGGCTGGAGCAGTTCTTC.

The J gene is TRBJ2-6, the V gene TRBV9, with D perhaps matching TRBD1 (5 bases). In germline, CDR1 is SGDLS, CDR2 YYNGEE. The CDR3 is made up of 15 amino acids. Deletions cut 0 bases from V and 2 bases from J, with 6 bases between. Written as DNA, the CDR3 is TGTGCCAGCAGCGTAGAAGGGGCTGGGGCCAACGTCCTGACTTTC. This codes for CASSVEGAGANVLTF.

CDR3 region: CAWREAGDETQYF. The CDR3 region has the DNA TGTGCCTGGAGGGAAGCGGGAGATGAGACCCAGTACTTC. The chain recombines TRBV30 with TRBJ2-5; the match to TRBD2 covers 8 bases. The trim removed 3 bases at V and 5 bases at J, leaving 5 bases unmatched. This CDR3 has 13 amino acids. Germline CDR1 and CDR2: GTSNPN and SVGIG (reference sequence).

The chain has TRBV5-1 and TRBJ1-1; possible D gene TRBD1, 6 bases. The CDR3 totals 16 residues. The germline gives CDR1 SGHRS, CDR2 YFSETQ. Trimming shortened V by 4 bases and J by 1 base, and 17 bases separated the two germline ends. CDR3 bases: TGCGCCAGCAGCCAAGGGACACAGTCTTCGAACACTGAAGCTTTCTTT. Its protein is CASSQGTQSSNTEAFF.

The rearrangement joins TRBV4-1 to TRBJ2-7; weak D call: TRBD2 (6 bases). CDR3 length equals 15 residues. Trimming removed 2 bases from V and 3 bases from J, with 14 bases in between. Germline loops: CDR1 MGHRA, CDR2 YSYEKL. The CDR3 is CASSQSLAAGYEQYF. In nucleotides, the CDR3 is TGCGCCAGCAGCCAAAGTTTAGCGGCAGGCTACGAGCAGTACTTC.

The V call is TRBV5-6, the J call TRBJ1-2, with D uncertain. The germline V gene has CDR1 SGHDT and CDR2 YYEEEE. V shed 0 bases and J shed 8 bases, with 11 bases lying between them. The CDR3 runs to 13 residues. The CDR3 DNA reads TGTGCCAGCAGCTTGGACGGGGTAGGGGGCTACACCTTC. Translating gives CASSLDGVGGYTF.

The genes are TRBV6-1 and TRBJ2-7; weak D call: TRBD1 (5 bases). V lost 4 bases, J lost 2 bases, and 12 bases lay in between. Germline CDR1 MNHNS, CDR2 SASEGT. The CDR3 is 14 residues long. CDR3 DNA sequence: TGTGCCAGCAGTGTATCGTGGGGCCCCTACGAGCAGTACTTC. As protein: CASSVSWGPYEQYF.

The rearrangement links TRBV28 to TRBJ2-3, with D unresolved. Germline V CDR1 and CDR2: MDHEN, SYDVKM. The length of the CDR3 is 14 residues. Deletions cut 5 bases from V and 0 bases from J, with 9 bases between. The chain's CDR3 is CASSTTPSTDTQYF. CDR3 DNA: TGTGCCAGCAGTACGACACCCAGCACAGATACGCAGTATTTT. Using reference TRBV28 and TRBJ2-3 for the parts outside the CDR3, the full variable domain is DVKVTQSSRYLVKRTGEKVFLECVQDMDHENMFWYRQDPGLGLRLIYFSYDVKMKEKGDIPEGYSVSREKKERFSLILESASTNQTSMYLCASSTTPSTDTQYFGPGTRLTVL.

V is TRBV28 and J is TRBJ2-5, with 7 bases aligning to TRBD2. Losses at the gene ends were 6 bases for V and 0 bases for J; bases not matched to a gene: 7. The CDR3 is made up of 15 amino acids. Germline loops: CDR1 MDHEN, CDR2 SYDVKM. The CDR3: CASSTGGTYQETQYF. Written as DNA, the CDR3 is TGTGCCAGCAGCACCGGGGGGACTTACCAAGAGACCCAGTACTTC.